The 9 T cell receptor beta chains presented below share a single source sample, sequenced in a study of Ad26.COV2.S vaccination and SARS-CoV-2 variants (dated by TCRdb to the early 2020s). Read against the paper, the sample's treatment or condition label means: 15 to 20 received Ad26.COV2.S at low or high dose, single or two shots; about five received placebo; per-sample allocation not given. Repertoires of vaccine and placebo recipients were sequenced from samples collected on day 63 after the first injection. Receptor amplification or capture employed the immunoSEQ multiplex PCR assay. TCRdb carries this immuneACCESS record with in-frame sequences only. Its versions omit some clonotypes, under half of them owing to an unresolved V gene in the studies checked, with the rest unexplained. A total of under 500,000 clones appear in this sample, 80% to 95% of them only once. 1.5% to 2% of the sample goes to the ten largest clones.

The starting material was peripheral blood, obtained in a trial of Ad26.COV2.S vaccine versus placebo. The receptor set was obtained from a person aged 18 to 65 who received the Ad26.COV2.S COVID-19 vaccine or a placebo.

The CDR3 region is CASSIAQGNQPQHF. The CDR3 DNA follows: TGTGCCAGTAGTATAGCCCAGGGCAATCAGCCCCAGCATTTT. The chain has TRBV19 and TRBJ1-5; D gene uncertain. Germline lookup yields CDR1 LNHDA and CDR2 SQIVND (reference sequence). Between the trimmed V and J ends, which lost 1 base and 2 bases, there was a span of 6 bases. There are 14 residues in the CDR3. Filled out from reference TRBV19 and TRBJ1-5, the complete variable domain reads DGGITQSPKYLFRKEGQNVTLSCEQNLNHDAMYWYRQDPGQGLRLIYYSQIVNDFQKGDIAEGYSVSREKKESFPLTVTSAQKNPTAFYLCASSIAQGNQPQHFGDGTRLSIL.

The rearrangement uses TRBV19 and TRBJ2-7, with 9 bases fitting TRBD1. This CDR3 has 15 amino acids. Germline V gene sequence: CDR1 LNHDA, CDR2 SQIVND (reference sequence). The CDR3 protein is CATTPGQGFVYEQYF. CDR3 DNA: TGTGCTACAACCCCGGGACAGGGATTTGTATACGAGCAGTACTTC.

The chain carries TRBV28 and TRBJ1-2, with TRBD1 matching 7 bases. V was pared by 2 bases and J by 4 bases, with 7 bases of the junction left unmatched. CDR1 MDHEN and CDR2 SYDVKM come from the germline V gene. The CDR3 length is 15 residues. The CDR3 nucleotides are TGTGCCAGCAGTTTAGCAGGGGGGGACTTCTATGGCTACACCTTC. Translated: CASSLAGGDFYGYTF.

V usage is TRBV19 and J usage is TRBJ1-1, with D possibly being TRBD1 (6 bases). V lost 4 bases and J lost 0, with 18 bases in between. CDR1 LNHDA and CDR2 SQIVND come from the germline V gene (reference sequence). CDR3 length: 17 amino acids. CDR3 nucleotides: TGTGCCAGTAGTACGCGAGGACAGAAGAACTTGAACACTGAAGCTTTCTTT. Translated: CASSTRGQKNLNTEAFF.

V is TRBV2 and J is TRBJ2-3, with D unclear. Per germline, CDR1 SNHLY and CDR2 FYNNEI. This CDR3 comprises 11 residues. Trimming stripped 11 bases from V and 4 bases from J, with 10 bases between. The CDR3, as DNA: TGTGCCCCTTCGAACGCAGATACGCAGTATTTT. Protein sequence: CAPSNADTQYF.

The chain combines TRBV6-2 or TRBV6-3 with TRBJ2-3, with 7 positions matching TRBD2. Trimming removed 3 bases from V and 3 bases from J; junction bases left unmatched: 12. The CDR3 contains 17 residues. The germline CDR1 and CDR2 sequences are MNHEY and SVGEGT. The CDR3 loop reads CASSYSGLGLGTDTQYF. The CDR3 coding sequence is TGTGCCAGCAGTTATTCGGGTCTAGGACTAGGGACAGATACGCAGTATTTT.

This clone was seen more than once but under ten times. The CDR3 region is CASSQGSYSGYTEAFF. The DNA for the CDR3 is TGTGCCAGCAGCCAAGGTAGTTATAGCGGTTACACTGAAGCTTTCTTT. The chain couples TRBV3-1 (or the pseudogene TRBV3-2) to TRBJ1-1; D remains unclear. The V gene's germline CDR1 is LGHDT and CDR2 YNNKEL (reference sequence). The CDR3 is 16 amino acids. The V end lost 1 base, the J end lost 3 bases, and 15 bases lay between the germline ends.

V is TRBV4-3 and J is TRBJ2-3; 8 nucleotides agree with TRBD2. The CDR3 is 15 amino acids. The V gene's germline CDR1 is LGHNA and CDR2 YSLEER. V trimming: 1 base; J trimming: 5 bases; junction bases outside the gene matches: 5. CDR3 in DNA: TGCGCCAGCAGCCAAGCGGGGGGGGATATAGATACGCAGTATTTT. Its translation: CASSQAGGDIDTQYF.

The gene calls are TRBV12-3 or TRBV12-4 and TRBJ2-1; D perhaps matches TRBD2 (5 bases). Trimming stripped 1 base from V and 7 bases from J, with 5 bases between. The CDR3 is 12 amino acids. The chain's CDR3 is CASSLGRNEQFF. CDR3 sequence (DNA): TGTGCCAGCAGTTTAGGGAGGAATGAGCAGTTCTTC.